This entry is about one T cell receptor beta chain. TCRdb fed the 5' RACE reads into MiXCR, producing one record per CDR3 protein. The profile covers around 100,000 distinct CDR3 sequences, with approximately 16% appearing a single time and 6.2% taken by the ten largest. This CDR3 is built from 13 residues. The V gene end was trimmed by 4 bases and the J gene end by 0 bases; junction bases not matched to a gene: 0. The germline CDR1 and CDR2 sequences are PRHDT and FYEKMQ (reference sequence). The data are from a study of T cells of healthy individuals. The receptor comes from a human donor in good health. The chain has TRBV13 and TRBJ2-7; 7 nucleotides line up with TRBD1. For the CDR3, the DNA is TGTGCCAGCAGCTGGGACAGCTCCTACGAGCAGTACTTC. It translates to CASSWDSSYEQYF. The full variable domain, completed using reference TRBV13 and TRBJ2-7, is AAGVIQSPRHLIKEKRETATLKCYPIPRHDTVYWYQQGPGQDPQFLISFYEKMQSDKGSIPDRFSAQQFSDYHSELNMSSLELGDSALYFCASSWDSSYEQYFGPGTRLTVT.